The next 28 T cell receptor beta chains were all read from a single sample in a study of T cells in Graves' hyperthyroidism and ophthalmopathy. The CDR3 regions of TCR beta were amplified from RNA transcripts. The TCR CDR3 first-round RT-PCR relied on the HTBI primer set. TCRdb ran MiXCR on the multiplex PCR reads and lists one entry per CDR3 protein. The table records fewer than 600,000 distinct CDR3 sequences, 14% of them present only once. The sequencing input was blood. All receptors derive from a woman in her forties with Graves' hyperthyroidism.

This clonotype was seen at least ten times. The rearrangement links TRBV18 to TRBJ2-7; 10 bases fit TRBD1. V shed 6 bases, J shed 1 base, and the junction held 6 bases outside the gene matches. The germline CDR1 and CDR2 sequences are KGHSH and LQKENI. The CDR3 extends over 15 amino acids. Written as DNA, the CDR3 is TGTGCCAGCTCCCGGGGGACAGGGGTTTCCTACGAGCAGTACTTC. Translation gives CASSRGTGVSYEQYF.

This clonotype was seen only a few times. The V and J genes are TRBV7-6 and TRBJ2-1, with D possibly TRBD1 on 6 matching bases. The germline V gene encodes CDR1 SGHVS and CDR2 FNYEAQ. This CDR3 is 17 amino acids long. Trimming removed 6 bases from V and 0 bases from J, with 18 bases in between. The CDR3: CASSSSRGTSSYNEQFF. The CDR3 DNA is TGTGCCAGCAGTTCTTCAAGGGGGACGAGCTCCTACAATGAGCAGTTCTTC.

The chain couples TRBV10-2 to TRBJ1-6, with a possible D match to TRBD1 (6 bases). CDR3 length equals 14 residues. Germline V CDR1 and CDR2: WSHSY, SAAADI. V was pared by 3 bases and J by 6 bases, with 9 bases between. This CDR3 reads CASSEGGFNSPLHF. DNA for the CDR3: TGCGCCAGCAGTGAAGGGGGATTTAATTCACCCCTCCACTTT.

Ten or more counts support this clonotype. The chain recombines TRBV11-3 with TRBJ1-1, with TRBD1 as a possible D gene (5 bases). The CDR3 has 12 amino acids. Germline loops: CDR1 SGHNT, CDR2 YENEEA. V lost 6 bases and J 4 bases, leaving 9 bases between the germline ends. CDR3 in amino acids: CASRPGGTEAFF. CDR3 DNA: TGTGCCAGCAGGCCCGGGGGCACTGAAGCTTTCTTT.

This clonotype was counted ten times or more. V gene TRBV7-2 combines with J gene TRBJ2-7; D uncertain. Trimming pared 7 bases from V and 0 bases from J, leaving 7 bases between. The CDR3 totals 12 residues. Per germline, CDR1 SGHTA and CDR2 FQGNSA. CDR3 region: CASTQVSYEQYF. In DNA, the CDR3 is TGTGCCAGCACCCAGGTCTCCTACGAGCAGTACTTC.

V usage is TRBV6-1 and J usage is TRBJ1-3, with TRBD1 identical over 7 bases. The CDR3 contains 14 residues. V shed 5 bases, J shed 2 bases, and the junction held 3 bases outside the gene matches. CDR1 and CDR2 from the germline V gene are MNHNS and SASEGT. The CDR3, as DNA: TGTGCCAGCAGTCAAAGGGGGCCTGGAAACACCATATATTTT. Its translation: CASSQRGPGNTIYF.

On this clonotype: A single base separates this from a much larger clone, so it may be a read error. The chain combines TRBV6-1 with TRBJ2-1; D is perhaps TRBD1 or TRBD2 (5 bases each). The last part of the DNA fits TRBJ2-7 better; the J call may be wrong. The CDR3 covers 16 residues. The germline V gene encodes CDR1 MNHNS and CDR2 SASEGT. CDR3 in amino acids: CASSELGTGRYNEQYF. In nucleotides, the CDR3 is TGTGCCAGCAGTGAACTGGGGACGGGAAGGTACAATGAGCAGTACTTC.

The chain combines TRBV3-1 with TRBJ2-2; a possible D gene is TRBD2 (6 bases). Germline-derived CDR1 and CDR2 are LGHDT and YNNKEL (reference sequence). The CDR3 spans 14 residues. Trimming left V 7 bases short and J 0 bases short, with 9 bases between. The CDR3 bases are TGTGCCAGCACGGCGGGAACGAACACCGGGGAGCTGTTTTTT. It codes for CASTAGTNTGELFF.

This clonotype was observed many times. The gene calls are TRBV12-3 or TRBV12-4 and TRBJ2-7, with a tentative D call TRBD1 (5 bases). CDR3 size: 14 residues. Trimming left V 6 bases short and J 5 bases short, with 17 bases between. CDR3 bases: TGTGCCAGCAGCACGACCGAAACAGGCCACGAGCAGTACTTC. This encodes CASSTTETGHEQYF.

This chain uses TRBV11-1 with TRBJ1-1; D gene unclear. V dropped 5 bases and J dropped 5 bases, with 15 bases sitting between them. The germline V gene has CDR1 SGHAT and CDR2 FQDESV (reference sequence). This CDR3 has 14 residues. The DNA for the CDR3 is TGTGCCAGCAGCCCCGGGCCAGGACGGACTGAAGCTTTCTTT. Its protein is CASSPGPGRTEAFF.

There are many counts of this clonotype. V and J are TRBV2 and TRBJ2-2, with TRBD1 matching 7 bases. CDR1 and CDR2 (germline): SNHLY, FYNNEI. Trimming took 11 bases from V and 4 from J; bases not matched to a gene: 7. The CDR3 runs 13 residues. The DNA of the CDR3 is TGTGCCGTCCAGACAGGGATCACCGGGGAGCTGTTTTTT. As protein: CAVQTGITGELFF.

This clonotype came up many times. The chain links TRBV30 to TRBJ2-4, with 9 bases aligning to TRBD1. Germline loops: CDR1 GTSNPN, CDR2 SVGIG (reference sequence). CDR3 length: 13 residues. V was clipped by 3 bases and J by 6 bases; unmatched bases: 3. In nucleotides, the CDR3 is TGTGCCTGGAGGGGACAGGGAATAAACATTCAGTACTTC. Its protein is CAWRGQGINIQYF.

This clonotype was counted at least ten times. The V gene is TRBV2, the J gene TRBJ2-1; the D gene is possibly TRBD2 (5 bases). Germline V lookup: CDR1 SNHLY, CDR2 FYNNEI. The CDR3 has 13 residues. V was shortened by 6 bases and J by 2 bases, with 8 bases between the two germline ends. DNA of the CDR3: TGTGCCAGCAGCGCGGGTACCTACAATGAGCAGTTCTTC. This sequence encodes CASSAGTYNEQFF.

In this sample, this clonotype turned up many times. The chain uses TRBV28 and TRBJ2-7; weak D call: TRBD2 (6 bases). This CDR3 spans 12 amino acids. Germline V CDR1 and CDR2: MDHEN, SYDVKM. The V end lost 6 bases, the J end lost 7 bases, and 13 bases lay between the germline ends. The CDR3 region is CASRLQAGEQYF. DNA for the CDR3: TGTGCCAGCAGACTACAGGCGGGAGAGCAGTACTTC. The full variable domain, in which reference TRBV28 and TRBJ2-7 provide the parts outside the CDR3, is DVKVTQSSRYLVKRTGEKVFLECVQDMDHENMFWYRQDPGLGLRLIYFSYDVKMKEKGDIPEGYSVSREKKERFSLILESASTNQTSMYLCASRLQAGEQYFGPGTRLTVT.

The V call is TRBV28, the J call TRBJ2-2, with D perhaps TRBD1 or TRBD2 (5 bases each). The CDR3 covers 14 residues. Trimming took off 4 bases at V and 4 bases at J, with 10 bases between the two ends. The germline CDR1 and CDR2 sequences are MDHEN and SYDVKM. This chain's CDR3 is CASSYGASTGELFF. The CDR3, as DNA: TGTGCCAGCAGTTACGGGGCGTCCACCGGGGAGCTGTTTTTT.

This clonotype was observed many times. This chain joins TRBV5-1 and TRBJ2-7; TRBD2 agrees at 15 bases. V gave up 1 base and J gave up 5 bases; unmatched junction bases: 4. Looked up from germline, CDR1 is SGHRS and CDR2 is YFSETQ. CDR3 size: 16 residues. The CDR3 DNA sequence: TGCGCCAGCAGCTTGACCGGACTAGCGGGAGGGGACGAGCAGTACTTC. It specifies CASSLTGLAGGDEQYF.

This clonotype was counted at least ten times. The rearrangement uses TRBV30 and TRBJ2-1; 14 nucleotides match TRBD2. The ends lost 2 bases at V and 0 bases at J; junction bases unmatched: 6. This CDR3 region has 18 residues. CDR1 GTSNPN and CDR2 SVGIG come from the germline V gene (reference sequence). CDR3 in amino acids: CAWSPGLAGVYSYNEQFF. The CDR3 DNA follows: TGTGCCTGGAGTCCGGGACTAGCGGGAGTGTACTCCTACAATGAGCAGTTCTTC.

The rearrangement joins TRBV6-2 or TRBV6-3 to TRBJ1-5; no clear D gene. The CDR3 is 19 residues long. The germline V gene has CDR1 MNHEY and CDR2 SVGEGT. Trimming stripped 0 bases from V and 1 base from J, with 19 bases between. The CDR3 DNA reads TGTGCCAGCAGTTACTCGCGATCAGGAAGGACGTGGAGCAATCAGCCCCAGCATTTT. Amino acids: CASSYSRSGRTWSNQPQHF.

This clonotype was picked up a small number of times. The CDR3 loop reads CASSWFFNTGELFF. The CDR3 DNA sequence: TGTGCCAGTAGTTGGTTCTTCAACACCGGGGAGCTGTTTTTT. The rearrangement joins TRBV19 to TRBJ2-2, with unresolved D. CDR3 length equals 14 residues. The V gene's germline CDR1 is LNHDA and CDR2 SQIVND (reference sequence). Trimming removed 5 bases at V and 2 bases at J, with 9 bases between. Full variable domain (remainder filled in from reference TRBV19 and TRBJ2-2): DGGITQSPKYLFRKEGQNVTLSCEQNLNHDAMYWYRQDPGQGLRLIYYSQIVNDFQKGDIAEGYSVSREKKESFPLTVTSAQKNPTAFYLCASSWFFNTGELFFGEGSRLTVL.

This rearrangement joins TRBV18 to TRBJ2-7, with D possibly TRBD2 on 6 matching bases. Germline-derived CDR1 and CDR2 are KGHSH and LQKENI. The CDR3 contains 14 residues. V dropped 4 bases and J dropped 1 base, with 11 bases sitting between them. CDR3 coding DNA: TGTGCCAGCTCACGGGGCCGGGAGTCCTACGAGCAGTACTTC. This translates into CASSRGRESYEQYF.

A remark on this clonotype: One end of the junction does not line up with germline, which may come from a read error. The chain links TRBV12-3 or TRBV12-4 to TRBJ2-1, with 10 bases identical to TRBD2. The CDR3 extends over 15 amino acids. The DNA for the CDR3 is TGTGCCAGCACTACGACTAGCGGGTACTACAATGAGCAGCTCTTC. As protein: CASTTTSGYYNEQLF.

This clonotype was seen many times. V is TRBV28 and J is TRBJ2-7; D possibly corresponds to TRBD2 (7 bases). This CDR3 region has 16 residues. Looked up from germline, CDR1 is MDHEN and CDR2 is SYDVKM. Trimming cost V 5 bases and J 7 bases, with 24 bases left between them. The CDR3 nucleotides are TGTGCCAGCAGTCCCCCCGGGGGGCCCGTTCTGGAGGAGCAGTACTTC. Translated: CASSPPGGPVLEEQYF.

With respect to this clonotype: A much larger clone sits a single nucleotide away, making a read error possible. The J gene is TRBJ2-5, the V gene TRBV11-1; D is unclear. The germline V gene has CDR1 SGHAT and CDR2 FQDESV (reference sequence). This CDR3 comprises 14 residues. This CDR3 is CASSLGPIQEAQYF. As DNA, the CDR3 is TGTGCCAGCAGCTTAGGACCGATCCAAGAGGCCCAGTACTTC.

This clonotype was recorded at least ten times. The rearrangement uses TRBV28 and TRBJ2-1; 10 nucleotides agree with TRBD2. CDR3 length: 15 amino acids. V trimming: 8 bases; J trimming: 4 bases; junction bases outside the gene matches: 8. Germline-derived CDR1 and CDR2 are MDHEN and SYDVKM. The CDR3 is CASVPIAGGYNEQFF. In nucleotides, the CDR3 is TGTGCCAGCGTGCCCATAGCGGGAGGTTACAATGAGCAGTTCTTC.

This chain links TRBV12-3 or TRBV12-4 with TRBJ1-1, with D maybe TRBD1 (5 bases). The ends were cut back, 0 bases at V and 3 bases at J, with 8 bases in the middle. This CDR3 region has 14 residues. The CDR3 region is CASSLAMGDTEAFF. The DNA of the CDR3 is TGTGCCAGCAGTTTAGCGATGGGGGACACTGAAGCTTTCTTT.

This clonotype was recorded at least ten times. The rearrangement links TRBV7-8 to TRBJ2-7; D unresolved. Per germline, CDR1 SGHVS and CDR2 FQNEAQ. The length of the CDR3 is 15 residues. Trimming pared 5 bases from V and 0 bases from J, leaving 14 bases between. CDR3 amino acids: CASSPGVQNSYEQYF. CDR3 nucleotides: TGTGCCAGCAGCCCAGGTGTCCAAAACTCCTACGAGCAGTACTTC.

This clonotype was detected many times. The rearrangement links TRBV30 to TRBJ1-1; D possibly corresponds to TRBD1 (5 bases). Trimming left V 2 bases short and J 3 bases short, with 13 bases between. The CDR3 covers 14 residues. Germline values: CDR1 GTSNPN, CDR2 SVGIG (reference sequence). The CDR3: CAWSLGGAHTEAFF. The CDR3 nucleotides read TGTGCCTGGAGTCTGGGTGGGGCGCACACTGAAGCTTTCTTT.

The rearrangement uses TRBV19 and TRBJ2-1; TRBD1 is a possible D gene (5 bases). Germline CDR1 and CDR2: LNHDA and SQIVND (reference sequence). The CDR3 has 13 amino acids. Trimming removed 3 bases from V and 8 bases from J, with 11 bases in between. As DNA, the CDR3 is TGTGCCAGTAGTATGGTAGGGGTCGATGAGCAGTTCTTC. As protein: CASSMVGVDEQFF.